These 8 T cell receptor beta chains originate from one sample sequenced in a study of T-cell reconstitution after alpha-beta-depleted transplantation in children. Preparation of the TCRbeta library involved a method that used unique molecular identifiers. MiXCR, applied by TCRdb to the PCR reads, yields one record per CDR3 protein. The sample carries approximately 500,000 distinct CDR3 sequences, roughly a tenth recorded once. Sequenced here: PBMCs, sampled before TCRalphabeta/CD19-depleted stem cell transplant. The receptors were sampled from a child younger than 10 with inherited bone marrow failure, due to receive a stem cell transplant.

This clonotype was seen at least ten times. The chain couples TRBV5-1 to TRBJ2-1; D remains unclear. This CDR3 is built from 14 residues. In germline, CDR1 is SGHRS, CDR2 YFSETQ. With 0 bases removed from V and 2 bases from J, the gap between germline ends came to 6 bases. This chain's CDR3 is CASSLADAYNEQFF. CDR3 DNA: TGCGCCAGCAGCTTGGCAGACGCCTACAATGAGCAGTTCTTC.

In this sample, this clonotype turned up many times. CDR3 DNA: TGTGCCAGCAGCTTAGCCCGGGCCTCCTACGAGCAGTACTTC. It is translated as CASSLARASYEQYF. The V and J genes are TRBV7-9 and TRBJ2-7; D uncertain. V was cut by 0 bases and J by 0 bases, with 6 bases left in between. Germline V lookup: CDR1 SEHNR, CDR2 FQNEAQ (reference sequence). The CDR3 covers 14 residues.

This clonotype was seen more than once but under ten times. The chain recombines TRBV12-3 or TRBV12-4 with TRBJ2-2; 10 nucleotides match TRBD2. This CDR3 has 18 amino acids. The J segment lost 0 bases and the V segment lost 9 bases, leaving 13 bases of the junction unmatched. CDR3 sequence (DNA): TGTGCCAGATTCCAAGGACTAGCGGTCTATTCGAACACCGGGGAGCTGTTTTTT. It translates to CARFQGLAVYSNTGELFF.

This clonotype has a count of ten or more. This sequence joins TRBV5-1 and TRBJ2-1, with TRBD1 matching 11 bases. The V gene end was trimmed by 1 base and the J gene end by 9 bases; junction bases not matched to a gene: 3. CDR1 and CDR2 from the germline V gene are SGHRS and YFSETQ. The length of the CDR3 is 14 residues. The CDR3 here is CASSLRTGGGEQFF. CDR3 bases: TGCGCCAGCAGCTTGAGGACAGGGGGCGGTGAGCAGTTCTTC.

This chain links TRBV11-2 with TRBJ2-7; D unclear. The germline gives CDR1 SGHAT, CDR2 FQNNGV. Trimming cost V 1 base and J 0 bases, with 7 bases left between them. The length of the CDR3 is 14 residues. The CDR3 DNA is TGTGCCAGCAGCTTAGGGTGGGACTCCTACGAGCAGTACTTC. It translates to CASSLGWDSYEQYF.

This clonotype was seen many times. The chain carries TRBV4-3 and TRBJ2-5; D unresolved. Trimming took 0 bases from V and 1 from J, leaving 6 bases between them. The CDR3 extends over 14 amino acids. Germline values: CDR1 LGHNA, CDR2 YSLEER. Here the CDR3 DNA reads TGCGCCAGCAGCCAAGATGGTACCCAAGAGACCCAGTACTTC. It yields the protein CASSQDGTQETQYF.

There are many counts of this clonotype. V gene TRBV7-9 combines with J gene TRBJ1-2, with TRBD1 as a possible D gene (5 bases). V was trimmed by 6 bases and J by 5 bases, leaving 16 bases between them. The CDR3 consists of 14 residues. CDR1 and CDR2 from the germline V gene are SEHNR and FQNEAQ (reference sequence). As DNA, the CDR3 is TGTGCCAGCAGACACGGGGGTACCGGGTATGGCTACACCTTC. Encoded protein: CASRHGGTGYGYTF.

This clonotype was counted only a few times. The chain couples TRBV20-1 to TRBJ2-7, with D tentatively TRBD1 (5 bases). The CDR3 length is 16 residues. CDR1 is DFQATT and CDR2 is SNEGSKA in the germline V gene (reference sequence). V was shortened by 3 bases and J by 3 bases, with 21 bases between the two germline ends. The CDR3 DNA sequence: TGCAGTGCTAGGTCCATACAGTCTGGGGCCCACTACGAGCAGTACTTC. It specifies CSARSIQSGAHYEQYF.